The TCR beta chain under discussion was sequenced for a study of T cell clones after liver transplantation. The table came from immunoSEQ multiplex PCR; TCRdb's copy has only in-frame clones and leaves some out. Among about 99,000 clones listed, around four fifths were seen once. Germline CDR1 and CDR2: LNHDA and SQIVND (reference sequence). This CDR3 region has 19 residues. Unmatched junction bases numbered 13, after V lost 3 bases and J lost 1 base. V gene TRBV19 combines with J gene TRBJ1-5; 9 nucleotides line up with TRBD1. The sequencing used CD4+ T cells from blood, collected before liver transplant. The TCR originated in a human donor who received a liver transplant. CDR3 region: CASSMVQTGGVWSNQPQHF. In nucleotides, the CDR3 is TGTGCCAGTAGTATGGTTCAGACAGGGGGTGTTTGGAGCAATCAGCCCCAGCATTTT.